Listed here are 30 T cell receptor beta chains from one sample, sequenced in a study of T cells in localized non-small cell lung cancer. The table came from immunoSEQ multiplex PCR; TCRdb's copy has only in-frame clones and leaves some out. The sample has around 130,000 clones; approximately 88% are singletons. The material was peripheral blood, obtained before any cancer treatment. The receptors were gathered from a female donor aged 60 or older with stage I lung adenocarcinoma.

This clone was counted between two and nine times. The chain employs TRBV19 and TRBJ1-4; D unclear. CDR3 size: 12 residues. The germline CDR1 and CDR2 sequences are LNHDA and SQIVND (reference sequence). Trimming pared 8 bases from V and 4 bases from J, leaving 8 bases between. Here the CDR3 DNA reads TGTGCCAGTGGCAGGTATAATGAAAAACTGTTTTTT. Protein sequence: CASGRYNEKLFF.

CDR3: CASSESRGISPLHF. The CDR3 bases are TGCGCCAGCAGTGAGTCTAGGGGCATTTCACCCCTCCACTTT. The chain recombines TRBV10-1 with TRBJ1-6; D is possibly TRBD1 (5 bases). The CDR3 sequence is 14 residues long. The V and J ends lost 0 bases and 9 bases respectively, with 9 bases between them. In germline, CDR1 is WNHNN, CDR2 SYGVQD (reference sequence).

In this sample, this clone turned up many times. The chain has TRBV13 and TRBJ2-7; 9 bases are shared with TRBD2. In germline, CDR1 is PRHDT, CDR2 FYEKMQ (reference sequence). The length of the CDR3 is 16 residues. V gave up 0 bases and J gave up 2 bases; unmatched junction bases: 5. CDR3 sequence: CASSLGPGLAPYEQYF. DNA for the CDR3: TGTGCCAGCAGCTTAGGACCGGGACTAGCACCCTACGAGCAGTACTTC.

This chain's CDR3 is CASSPRDRANTEAFF. For the CDR3, the DNA is TGTGCCAGCAGTCCACGGGACAGAGCGAACACTGAAGCTTTCTTT. The chain has TRBV27 and TRBJ1-1; 7 bases agree with TRBD1. Per the germline V gene, CDR1 is MNHEY and CDR2 is SMNVEV (reference sequence). The V gene end was trimmed by 5 bases and the J gene end by 1 base; junction bases not matched to a gene: 7. This CDR3 is built from 15 residues.

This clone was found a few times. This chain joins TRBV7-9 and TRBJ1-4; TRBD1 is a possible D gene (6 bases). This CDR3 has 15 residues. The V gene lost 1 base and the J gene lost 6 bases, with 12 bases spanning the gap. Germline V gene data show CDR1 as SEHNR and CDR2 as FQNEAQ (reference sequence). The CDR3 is CASSLGQAGDEKLFF. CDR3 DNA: TGTGCCAGCAGCTTAGGTCAGGCAGGGGATGAAAAACTGTTTTTT.

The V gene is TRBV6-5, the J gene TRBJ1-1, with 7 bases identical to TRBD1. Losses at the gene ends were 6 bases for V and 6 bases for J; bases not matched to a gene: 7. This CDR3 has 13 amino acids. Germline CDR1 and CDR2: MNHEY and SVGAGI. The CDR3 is CASRYTGDSEAFF. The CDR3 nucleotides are TGTGCCAGCAGGTATACAGGGGACTCTGAAGCTTTCTTT.

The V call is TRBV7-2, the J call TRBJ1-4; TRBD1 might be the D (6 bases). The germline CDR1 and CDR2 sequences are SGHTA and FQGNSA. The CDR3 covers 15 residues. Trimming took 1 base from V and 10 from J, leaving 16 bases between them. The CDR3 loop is CASSLDSRGLGKLFF. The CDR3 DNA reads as TGTGCCAGCAGCTTAGATAGCAGGGGACTTGGAAAACTGTTTTTT. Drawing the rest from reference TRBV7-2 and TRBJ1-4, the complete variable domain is GAGVSQSPSNKVTEKGKDVELRCDPISGHTALYWYRQSLGQGLEFLIYFQGNSAPDKSGLPSDRFSAERTGGSVSTLTIQRTQQEDSAVYLCASSLDSRGLGKLFFGSGTQLSVL.

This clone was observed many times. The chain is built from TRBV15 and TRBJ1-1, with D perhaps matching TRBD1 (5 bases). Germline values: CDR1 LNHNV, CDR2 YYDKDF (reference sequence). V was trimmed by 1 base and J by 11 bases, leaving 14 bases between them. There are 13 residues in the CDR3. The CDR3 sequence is CATSRAPETVAFF. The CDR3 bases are TGTGCCACCAGCAGAGCTCCCGAGACAGTGGCTTTCTTT.

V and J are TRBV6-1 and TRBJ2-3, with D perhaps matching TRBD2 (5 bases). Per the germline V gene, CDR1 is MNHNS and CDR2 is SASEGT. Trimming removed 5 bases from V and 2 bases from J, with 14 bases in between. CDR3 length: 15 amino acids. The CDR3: CASSMEEINTDTQYF. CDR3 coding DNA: TGTGCCAGCAGTATGGAGGAGATCAACACAGATACGCAGTATTTT.

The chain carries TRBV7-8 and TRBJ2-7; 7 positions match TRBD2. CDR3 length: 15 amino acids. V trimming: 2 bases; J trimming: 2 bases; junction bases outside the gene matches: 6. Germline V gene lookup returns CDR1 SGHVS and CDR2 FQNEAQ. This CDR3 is CASSLSAGIPYEQYF. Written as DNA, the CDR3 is TGTGCCAGCAGCTTATCAGCGGGAATTCCCTACGAGCAGTACTTC.

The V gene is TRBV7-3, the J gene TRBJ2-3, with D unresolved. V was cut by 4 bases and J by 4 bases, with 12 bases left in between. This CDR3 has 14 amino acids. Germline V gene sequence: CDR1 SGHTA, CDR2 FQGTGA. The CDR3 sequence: CASSSSLQADTQYF. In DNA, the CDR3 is TGTGCCAGCAGCTCTAGTCTGCAGGCAGATACGCAGTATTTT.

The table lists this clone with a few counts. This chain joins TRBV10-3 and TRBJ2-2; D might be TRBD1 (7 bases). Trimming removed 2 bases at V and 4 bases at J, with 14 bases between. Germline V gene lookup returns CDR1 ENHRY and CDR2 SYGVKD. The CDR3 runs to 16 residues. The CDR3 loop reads CAISETGGGGTGELFF. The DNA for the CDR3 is TGTGCCATCAGTGAGACCGGAGGGGGCGGCACCGGGGAGCTGTTTTTT.

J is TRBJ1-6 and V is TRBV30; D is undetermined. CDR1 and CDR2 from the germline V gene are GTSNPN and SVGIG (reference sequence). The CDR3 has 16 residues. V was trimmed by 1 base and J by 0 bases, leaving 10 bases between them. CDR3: CAWSGSGSSYNSPLHF. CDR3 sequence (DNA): TGTGCCTGGAGTGGATCGGGGAGCTCCTATAATTCACCCCTCCACTTT.

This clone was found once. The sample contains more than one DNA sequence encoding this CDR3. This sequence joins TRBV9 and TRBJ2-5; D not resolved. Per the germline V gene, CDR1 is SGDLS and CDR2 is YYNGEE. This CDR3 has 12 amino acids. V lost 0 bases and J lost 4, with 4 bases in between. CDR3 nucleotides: TGTGCCAGCAGCGTAGTCGGAGAGACCCAGTACTTC. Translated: CASSVVGETQYF.

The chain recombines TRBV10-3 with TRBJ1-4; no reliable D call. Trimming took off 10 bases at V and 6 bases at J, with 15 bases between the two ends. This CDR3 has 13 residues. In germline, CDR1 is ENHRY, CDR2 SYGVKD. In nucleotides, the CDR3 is TGTGCCAGCAAAGGACGTGAAGATGAAAAACTGTTTTTT. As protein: CASKGREDEKLFF.

The CDR3 DNA follows: TGTGCCAGCAGTGAGGGACTAGCGGAAGCCTACGAGCAGTACTTC. It specifies CASSEGLAEAYEQYF. The V call is TRBV6-1, the J call TRBJ2-7, with 11 bases fitting TRBD2. The CDR3 loop spans 15 amino acids. The V gene's germline CDR1 is MNHNS and CDR2 SASEGT. The V gene end was trimmed by 3 bases and the J gene end by 2 bases; junction bases not matched to a gene: 3.

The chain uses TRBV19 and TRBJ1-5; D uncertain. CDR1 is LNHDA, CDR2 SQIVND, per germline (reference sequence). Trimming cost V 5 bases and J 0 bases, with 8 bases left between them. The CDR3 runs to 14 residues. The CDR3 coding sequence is TGTGCCAGTAGTGGGCACTCTAGCAATCAGCCCCAGCATTTT. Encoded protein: CASSGHSSNQPQHF.

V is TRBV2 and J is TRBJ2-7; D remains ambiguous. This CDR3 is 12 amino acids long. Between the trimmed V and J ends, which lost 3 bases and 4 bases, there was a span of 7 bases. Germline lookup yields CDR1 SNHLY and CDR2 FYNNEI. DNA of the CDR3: TGTGCCAGCAGTGATTTTGGTTACGAGCAGTACTTC. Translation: CASSDFGYEQYF.

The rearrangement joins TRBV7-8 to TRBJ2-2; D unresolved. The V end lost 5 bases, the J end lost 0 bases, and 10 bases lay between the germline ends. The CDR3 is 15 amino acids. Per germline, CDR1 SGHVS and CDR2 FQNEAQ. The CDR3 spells CASSPWTTNTGELFF. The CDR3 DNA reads TGTGCCAGCAGCCCCTGGACGACGAACACCGGGGAGCTGTTTTTT.

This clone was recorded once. CDR3: CAWSVGDIRYF. The DNA for the CDR3 is TGTGCCTGGAGTGTAGGGGACATTCGGTATTTT. This chain uses TRBV30 with TRBJ2-3; perhaps TRBD1 as D (6 bases). V dropped 0 bases and J dropped 14 bases, with 12 bases sitting between them. CDR1 GTSNPN and CDR2 SVGIG come from the germline V gene (reference sequence). The CDR3 is made up of 11 amino acids.

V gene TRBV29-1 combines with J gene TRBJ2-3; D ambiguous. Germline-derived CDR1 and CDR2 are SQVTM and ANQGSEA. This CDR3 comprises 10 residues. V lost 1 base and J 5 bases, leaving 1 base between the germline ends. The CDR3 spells CSVEGDTQYF. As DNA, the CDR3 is TGCAGCGTTGAAGGAGATACGCAGTATTTT.

Here the CDR3 reads CASSLTGRDQPQHF. The CDR3 DNA reads as TGCGCCAGCAGCTTAACTGGGAGAGATCAGCCCCAGCATTTT. The chain has TRBV5-1 and TRBJ1-5, with D hard to call. Germline lookup yields CDR1 SGHRS and CDR2 YFSETQ. This CDR3 contains 14 residues. V lost 2 bases and J 5 bases, leaving 11 bases between the germline ends.

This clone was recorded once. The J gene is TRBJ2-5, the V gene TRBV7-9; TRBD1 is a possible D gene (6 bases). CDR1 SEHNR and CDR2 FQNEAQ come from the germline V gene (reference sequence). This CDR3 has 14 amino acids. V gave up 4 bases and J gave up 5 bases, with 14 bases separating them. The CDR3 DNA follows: TGTGCCAGCAGCTCTAACAGGGTCTGGGAGACCCAGTACTTC. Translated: CASSSNRVWETQYF.

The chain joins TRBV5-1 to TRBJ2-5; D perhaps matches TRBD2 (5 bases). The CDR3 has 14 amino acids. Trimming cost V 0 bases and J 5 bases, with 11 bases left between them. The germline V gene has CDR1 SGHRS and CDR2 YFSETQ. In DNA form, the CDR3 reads TGCGCCAGCAGCTTGGTGCCTAGCCGGGAGACCCAGTACTTC. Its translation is CASSLVPSRETQYF.

The CDR3 spells CASRRAGWPQHF. In DNA form, the CDR3 reads TGCGCCAGCAGGAGGGCAGGATGGCCCCAGCATTTT. This chain connects TRBV23-1 to TRBJ1-5; unclear D gene. TRBV23-1 qualifies as an ORF whose function is uncertain. The CDR3 covers 12 residues. The V gene lost 6 bases and the J gene lost 9 bases, with 12 bases spanning the gap.

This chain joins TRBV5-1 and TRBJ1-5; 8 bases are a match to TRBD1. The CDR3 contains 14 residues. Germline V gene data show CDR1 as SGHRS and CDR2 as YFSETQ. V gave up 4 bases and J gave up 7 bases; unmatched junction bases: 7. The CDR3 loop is CASSRTGSEQPQHF. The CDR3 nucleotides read TGCGCCAGCAGCAGGACAGGGAGTGAGCAGCCCCAGCATTTT. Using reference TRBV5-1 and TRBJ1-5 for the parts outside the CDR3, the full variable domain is KAGVTQTPRYLIKTRGQQVTLSCSPISGHRSVSWYQQTPGQGLQFLFEYFSETQRNKGNFPGRFSGRQFSNSRSEMNVSTLELGDSALYLCASSRTGSEQPQHFGDGTRLSIL.

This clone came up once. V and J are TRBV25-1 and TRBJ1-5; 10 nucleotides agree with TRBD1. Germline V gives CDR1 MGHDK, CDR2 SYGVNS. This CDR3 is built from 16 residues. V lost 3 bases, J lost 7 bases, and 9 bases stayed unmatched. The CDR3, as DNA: TGTGCCAGCAGTGAGGCCGGGACAGGGGTTGGACAGCCCCAGCATTTT. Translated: CASSEAGTGVGQPQHF.

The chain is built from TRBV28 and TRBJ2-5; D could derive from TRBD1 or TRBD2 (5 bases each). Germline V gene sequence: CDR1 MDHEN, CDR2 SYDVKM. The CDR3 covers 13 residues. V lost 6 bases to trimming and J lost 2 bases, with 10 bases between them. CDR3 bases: TGTGCCAGCAGGTGGGACGGACAAGAGACCCAGTACTTC. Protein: CASRWDGQETQYF.

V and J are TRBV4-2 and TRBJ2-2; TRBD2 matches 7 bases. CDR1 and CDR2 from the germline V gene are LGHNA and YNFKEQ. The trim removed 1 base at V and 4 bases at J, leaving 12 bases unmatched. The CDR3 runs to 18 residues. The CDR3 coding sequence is TGTGCCAGCAGCCAAGCCGCCGAGGGTGCTAGCGGCACCGGGGAGCTGTTTTTT. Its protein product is CASSQAAEGASGTGELFF.

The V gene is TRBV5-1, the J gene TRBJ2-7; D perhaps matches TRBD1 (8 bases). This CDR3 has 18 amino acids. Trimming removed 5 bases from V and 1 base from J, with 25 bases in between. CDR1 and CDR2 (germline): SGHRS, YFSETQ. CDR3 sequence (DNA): TGCGCCAGCAGGCTATCAGGGGGCGGAGCGGGACGTTCCTACGAGCAGTACTTC. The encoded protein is CASRLSGGGAGRSYEQYF.